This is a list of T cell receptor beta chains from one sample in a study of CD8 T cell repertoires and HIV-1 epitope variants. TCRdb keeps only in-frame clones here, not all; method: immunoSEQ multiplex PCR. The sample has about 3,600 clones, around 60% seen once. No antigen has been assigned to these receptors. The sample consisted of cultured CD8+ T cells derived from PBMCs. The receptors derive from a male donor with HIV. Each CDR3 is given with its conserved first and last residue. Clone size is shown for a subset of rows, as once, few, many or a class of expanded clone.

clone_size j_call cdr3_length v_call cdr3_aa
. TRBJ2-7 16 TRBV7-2 CASRLTAQGGYYEQYF
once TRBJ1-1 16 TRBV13 CASSLPGQGGVTEAFF
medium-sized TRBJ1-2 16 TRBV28 CASSLMPLDYNYGYTF
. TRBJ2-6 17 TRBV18 CASRRGGGAIGANVLTF
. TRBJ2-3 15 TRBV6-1 CASPSGEAYTDTQYF
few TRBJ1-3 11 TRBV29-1 CSVEAGNTIYF
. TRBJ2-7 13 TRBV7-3 CASSFGTGYEQYF
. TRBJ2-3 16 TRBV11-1 CASSLVPSLTTDTQYF
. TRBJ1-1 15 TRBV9 CASSAGEILNTEAFF
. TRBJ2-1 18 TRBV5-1 CASSYTLKTGSKPNEQFF